The subject of this entry is one T cell receptor beta chain. The antigen is undetermined. The sample belongs to a study of shared clonotypes between healthy human individuals. With 4 bases removed from V and 3 bases from J, the gap between germline ends came to 10 bases. This CDR3 has 13 amino acids. Germline lookup yields CDR1 SGHDN and CDR2 FVKESK. The study, taken as a whole, reports: The sampled material consisted only of blood, and tissue repertoires are likely to differ.

For each subset, genomic DNA was distributed in equal portions over several immunoSEQ plates. On ten immunoSEQ deep assay plates, unsorted PBMC DNA was sequenced. Method: immunoSEQ multiplex PCR; TCRdb's copy keeps in-frame clones and lacks some. The table lists some 450,000 clones, 70% to 80% of them singletons. This sequence joins TRBV14 and TRBJ2-7; no definite D call. The TCR comes from a woman in her thirties or forties in good health. Some clones in this sample may be carry-over from other donors' samples. Sequencing used PBMCs. The CDR3 reads CASSRAQNYEQYF. The CDR3 region has the DNA TGTGCCAGCAGCCGGGCCCAGAACTACGAGCAGTACTTC. The full variable domain, its missing parts supplied by reference TRBV14 and TRBJ2-7, is EAGVTQFPSHSVIEKGQTVTLRCDPISGHDNLYWYRRVMGKEIKFLLHFVKESKQDESGMPNNRFLAERTGGTYSTLKVQPAELEDSGVYFCASSRAQNYEQYFGPGTRLTVT.